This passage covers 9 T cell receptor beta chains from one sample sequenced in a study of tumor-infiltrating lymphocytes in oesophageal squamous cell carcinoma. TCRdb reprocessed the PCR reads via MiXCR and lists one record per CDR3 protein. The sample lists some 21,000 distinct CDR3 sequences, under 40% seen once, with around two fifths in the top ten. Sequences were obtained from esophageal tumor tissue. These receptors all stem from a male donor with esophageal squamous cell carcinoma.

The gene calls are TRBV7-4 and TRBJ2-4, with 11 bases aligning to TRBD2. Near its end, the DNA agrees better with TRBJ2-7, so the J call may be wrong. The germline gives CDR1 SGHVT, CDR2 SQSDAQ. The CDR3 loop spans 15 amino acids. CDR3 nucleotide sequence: TGTGCCAGCAGCGAAGTTAGCGGGAGGGCCGTCGAGCAGTACTTC. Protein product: CASSEVSGRAVEQYF.

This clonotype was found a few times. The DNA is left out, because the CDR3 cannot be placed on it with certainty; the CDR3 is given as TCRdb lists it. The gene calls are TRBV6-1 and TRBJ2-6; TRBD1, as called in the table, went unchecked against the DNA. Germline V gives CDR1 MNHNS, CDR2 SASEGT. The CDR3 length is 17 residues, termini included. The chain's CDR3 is CASSSHRPRTTGLHLRF.

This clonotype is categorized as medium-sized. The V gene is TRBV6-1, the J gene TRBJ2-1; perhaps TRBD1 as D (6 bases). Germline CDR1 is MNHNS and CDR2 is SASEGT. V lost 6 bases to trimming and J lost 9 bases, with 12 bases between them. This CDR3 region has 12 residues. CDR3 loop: CASSRTELEQFF. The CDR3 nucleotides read TGTGCCAGCAGCAGGACAGAGCTTGAGCAGTTCTTC.

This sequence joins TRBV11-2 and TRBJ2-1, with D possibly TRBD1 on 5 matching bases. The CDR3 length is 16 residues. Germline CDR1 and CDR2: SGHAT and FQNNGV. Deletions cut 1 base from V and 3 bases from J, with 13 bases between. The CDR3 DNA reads TGTGCCAGCAGCTTAGTAGTAGGGGCTCTCTACAATGAGCAGTTCTTC. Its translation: CASSLVVGALYNEQFF.

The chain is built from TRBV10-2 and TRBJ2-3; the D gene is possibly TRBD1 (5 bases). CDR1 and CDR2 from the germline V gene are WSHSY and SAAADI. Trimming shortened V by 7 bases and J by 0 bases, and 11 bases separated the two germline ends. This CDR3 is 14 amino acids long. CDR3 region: CASTRQTSTDTQYF. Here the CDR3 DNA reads TGCGCCAGCACGCGACAGACTAGCACAGATACGCAGTATTTT.

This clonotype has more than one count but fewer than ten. The CDR3 sequence is CASSLVAANEQFF. In DNA form, the CDR3 reads TGTGCCAGCAGCTTAGTTGCGGCCAATGAGCAGTTCTTC. The rearrangement joins TRBV7-9 to TRBJ2-1; D uncertain. The CDR3 is made up of 13 amino acids. V lost 1 base, J lost 6 bases, and 7 bases lay in between. The germline gives CDR1 SEHNR, CDR2 FQNEAQ (reference sequence).

The CDR3 sequence: CASSQDGTGGNEKLFF. As DNA, the CDR3 is TGCGCCAGCAGCCAAGATGGGACAGGGGGTAATGAAAAACTGTTTTTT. The rearrangement joins TRBV4-1 to TRBJ1-4, with TRBD1 matching over 11 bases. J gave up 4 bases and V 0 bases, and 1 base lay outside the gene matches. The CDR3 runs 16 residues. Germline CDR1 MGHRA, CDR2 YSYEKL.

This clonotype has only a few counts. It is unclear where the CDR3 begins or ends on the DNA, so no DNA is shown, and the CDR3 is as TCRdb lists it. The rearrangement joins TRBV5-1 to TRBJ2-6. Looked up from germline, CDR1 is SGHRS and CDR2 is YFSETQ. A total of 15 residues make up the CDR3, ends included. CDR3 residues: CASSFRRKLWLHLRF.

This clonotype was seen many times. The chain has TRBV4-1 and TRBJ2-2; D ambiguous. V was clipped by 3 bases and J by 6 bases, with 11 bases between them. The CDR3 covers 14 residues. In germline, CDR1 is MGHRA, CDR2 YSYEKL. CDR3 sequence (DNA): TGCGCCAGCAGCCACTCTGGCGTAGCCGGGGAGCTGTTTTTT. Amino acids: CASSHSGVAGELFF.